This passage covers 3 T cell receptor beta chains from one sample sequenced in a study of regulatory T cells in long-lasting Graves disease. The time point was: persistent/refractory GD, antithyroid drugs over 5 years with positive TRAb. Making the TCR library involved RNA that had been extracted from PBMCs. TCR beta libraries were built with iRepertoire HTBI primers and Arm-PCR of CDR3 regions. TCRdb redid the calling of the multiplex PCR reads with MiXCR, one entry per CDR3 protein. The sample holds about 660,000 distinct CDR3 sequences; 30% are singletons and the top ten take roughly 46%. The material sequenced was peripheral blood mononuclear cells (PBMCs), taken when the disease was refractory, from a patient treated with antithyroid drugs. These receptors were obtained from a female donor with Graves disease.

V gene TRBV29-1 combines with J gene TRBJ2-2; no firm D call. The germline V gene has CDR1 SQVTM and CDR2 ANQGSEA. V was shortened by 3 bases and J by 4 bases, with 9 bases between the two germline ends. There are 13 residues in the CDR3. Written as DNA, the CDR3 is TGCAGCGTTGAGAACAGACCCACCGGGGAGCTGTTTTTT. Amino acid sequence: CSVENRPTGELFF.

The chain is built from TRBV12-3 or TRBV12-4 and TRBJ1-5, with D perhaps TRBD1 (5 bases). V dropped 1 base and J dropped 5 bases, with 15 bases sitting between them. This CDR3 contains 16 residues. In DNA, the CDR3 is TGTGCCAGCAGTTTAGGCTGGCAGGGTACCTATCAGCCCCAGCATTTT. It yields the protein CASSLGWQGTYQPQHF.

The chain recombines TRBV20-1 with TRBJ1-1; D remains unclear. Germline loops: CDR1 DFQATT, CDR2 SNEGSKA (reference sequence). The CDR3 totals 11 residues. Trimming took off 8 bases at V and 4 bases at J, with 11 bases between the two ends. CDR3 sequence reads: CSYRHATEAFF. In DNA form, the CDR3 reads TGCAGTTACCGACATGCCACTGAAGCTTTCTTT.